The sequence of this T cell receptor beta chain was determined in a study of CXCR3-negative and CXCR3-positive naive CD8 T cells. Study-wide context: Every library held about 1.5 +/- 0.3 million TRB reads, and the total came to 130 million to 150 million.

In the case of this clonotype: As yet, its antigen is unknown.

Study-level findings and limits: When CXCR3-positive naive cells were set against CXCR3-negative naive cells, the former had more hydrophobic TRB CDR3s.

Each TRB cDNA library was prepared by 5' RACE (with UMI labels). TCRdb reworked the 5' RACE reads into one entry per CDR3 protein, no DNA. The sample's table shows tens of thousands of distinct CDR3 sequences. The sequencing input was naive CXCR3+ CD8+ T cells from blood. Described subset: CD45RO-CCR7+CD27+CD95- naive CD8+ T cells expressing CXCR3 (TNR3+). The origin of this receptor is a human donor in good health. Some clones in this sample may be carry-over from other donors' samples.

This chain's CDR3 is CASSLEVDSSTDTQYF. The rearrangement links TRBV27 to TRBJ2-3. The V gene's germline CDR1 is MNHEY and CDR2 SMNVEV (reference sequence). The CDR3 is made up of 16 amino acids.